This T cell receptor beta chain was captured by sequencing in a study of radiotherapy plus CTLA-4 blockade in lung cancer. Study-level results: Radiotherapy plus ipilimumab was followed by expansion in blood of tumor-derived TCR clones.

The assay was immunoSEQ multiplex PCR, and TCRdb's table has in-frame clones only and misses some. The sample includes 90,000 to 130,000 clones, 81% of them seen just once. As to this clone: The antigen is undetermined. Its ends do not fully match the called genes, so a read error is possible.

The specimen comprised peripheral blood, sampled from a patient treated with radiotherapy plus ipilimumab. The receptor's source is a human donor with non-small cell lung cancer that progressed on radiotherapy plus ipilimumab. Some clones in this sample may be carry-over from other donors' samples.

The DNA of the CDR3 is TGTGCCGGCAGCTTAGGGTTGACAGATGAGCAGTTCTTC. It yields the protein CAGSLGLTDEQFF. The chain employs TRBV11-3 and TRBJ2-1; D possibly corresponds to TRBD1 (5 bases). Per germline, CDR1 SGHNT and CDR2 YENEEA. The CDR3 has 13 residues.